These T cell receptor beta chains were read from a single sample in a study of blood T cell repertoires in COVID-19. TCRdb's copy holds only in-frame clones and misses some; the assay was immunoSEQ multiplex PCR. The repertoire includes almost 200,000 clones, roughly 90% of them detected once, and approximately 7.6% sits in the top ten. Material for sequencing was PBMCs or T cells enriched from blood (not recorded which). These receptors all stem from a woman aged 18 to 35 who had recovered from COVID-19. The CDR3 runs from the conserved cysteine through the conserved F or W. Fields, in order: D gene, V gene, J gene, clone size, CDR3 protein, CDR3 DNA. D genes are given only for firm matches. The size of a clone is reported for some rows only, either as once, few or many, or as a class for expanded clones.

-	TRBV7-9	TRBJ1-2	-	CASSLAAGKHYGYTF	TGTGCCAGCAGCTTAGCGGCAGGAAAGCACTATGGCTACACCTTC
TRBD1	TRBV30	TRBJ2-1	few	CAWRHGDRDIIDEQFF	TGTGCCTGGAGACATGGGGACAGGGATATTATCGATGAGCAGTTCTTC
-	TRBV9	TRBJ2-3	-	CASSVGGDSGSLHTQYF	TGTGCCAGCAGCGTAGGCGGGGACAGTGGGTCTCTGCATACGCAGTATTTT
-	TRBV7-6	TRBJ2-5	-	CASSTEQGGAETQYF	TGTGCCAGCAGCACTGAACAGGGGGGGGCGGAGACCCAGTACTTC
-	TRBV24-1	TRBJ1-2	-	CATSDLPQGEDGYTF	TGTGCCACCAGTGATTTGCCACAGGGCGAGGATGGCTACACCTTC
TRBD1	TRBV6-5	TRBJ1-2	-	CASTHYQGGDGYTF	TGTGCCAGCACTCATTATCAGGGGGGAGATGGCTACACCTTC
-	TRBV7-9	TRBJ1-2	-	CASSFIGRGVGYTF	TGTGCCAGCAGCTTTATCGGTAGGGGCGTAGGCTACACCTTC
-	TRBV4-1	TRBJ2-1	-	CASSQGRLPIGRINEQFF	TGCGCCAGCAGCCAAGGACGACTGCCCATTGGTAGGATCAATGAGCAGTTCTTC
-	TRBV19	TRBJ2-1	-	CASSPDRPGGEQFF	TGTGCCAGTAGCCCGGACAGACCGGGGGGTGAGCAGTTCTTC
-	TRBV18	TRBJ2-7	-	CASSPLRRDYEQYF	TGTGCCAGCTCACCACTAAGGAGAGACTACGAGCAGTACTTC
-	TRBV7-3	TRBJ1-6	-	CASSSQAHSPLHF	TGTGCCAGCAGCTCGCAGGCCCATTCACCCCTCCACTTT
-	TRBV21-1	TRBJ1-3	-	CASSKNRTHTRSGNTIYF	TGTGCCAGCAGCAAAAACAGGACCCATACTCGCTCTGGAAACACCATATATTTT
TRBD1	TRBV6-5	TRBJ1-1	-	CATATGSHTEAFF	TGTGCCACCGCGACAGGGAGCCACACTGAAGCTTTCTTT
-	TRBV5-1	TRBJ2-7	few	CASSLFLGPPPYEQYF	TGCGCCAGCAGCTTGTTTCTGGGCCCTCCACCCTACGAGCAGTACTTC
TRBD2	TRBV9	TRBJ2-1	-	CASSVLSGGAGFNEQFF	TGTGCCAGCAGCGTACTTAGCGGGGGGGCCGGGTTCAATGAGCAGTTCTTC
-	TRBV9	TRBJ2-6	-	CASSVQNSGANVLTF	TGTGCCAGCAGCGTCCAGAACTCTGGGGCCAACGTCCTGACTTTC
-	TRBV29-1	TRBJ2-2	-	CPTGVGTGELFF	TGCCCCACCGGGGTCGGCACCGGGGAGCTGTTTTTT
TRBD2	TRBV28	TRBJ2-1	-	CASSLPSGSGENNEQFF	TGTGCCAGCAGTTTACCCTCCGGTAGCGGGGAAAACAATGAGCAGTTCTTC
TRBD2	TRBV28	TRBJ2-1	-	CASSLTGGNEQFF	TGTGCCAGCAGTCTCACGGGGGGGAATGAGCAGTTCTTC
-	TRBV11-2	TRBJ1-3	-	CASSTPRHFGNTIYF	TGTGCCAGCAGCACCCCACGACACTTTGGAAACACCATATATTTT
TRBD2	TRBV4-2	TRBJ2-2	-	CASSQDGPGGQTGELFF	TGTGCCAGCAGCCAAGATGGGCCGGGGGGGCAGACCGGGGAGCTGTTTTTT
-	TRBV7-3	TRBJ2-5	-	CASSLVDGAQETQYF	TGTGCCAGCAGCTTGGTAGATGGGGCCCAAGAGACCCAGTACTTC
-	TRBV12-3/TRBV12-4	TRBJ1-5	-	CASRDSLNQPQHF	TGTGCCAGCAGAGACAGTCTCAATCAGCCCCAGCATTTT
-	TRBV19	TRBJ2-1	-	CASREDVSSYNEQFF	TGTGCCAGTAGGGAGGACGTGAGCTCCTACAATGAGCAGTTCTTC
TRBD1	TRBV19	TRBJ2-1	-	CASSQTGGTYNEQFF	TGTGCCAGTAGTCAGACAGGGGGAACCTACAATGAGCAGTTCTTC
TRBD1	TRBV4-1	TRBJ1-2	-	CASSPKGANYGYTF	TGCGCCAGCAGCCCGAAGGGGGCGAACTATGGCTACACCTTC
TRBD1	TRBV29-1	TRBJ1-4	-	CSVVTQGALSEKLFF	TGCAGCGTTGTAACACAGGGGGCTCTTAGTGAAAAACTGTTTTTT
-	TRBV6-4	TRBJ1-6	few	CASSEAAGGELGSPLHF	TGTGCCAGCAGTGAGGCTGCGGGAGGGGAACTGGGATCACCCCTCCACTTT
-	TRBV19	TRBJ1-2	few	CASSIGERGYTF	TGTGCCAGTAGCATAGGGGAGCGTGGCTACACCTTC
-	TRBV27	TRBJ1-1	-	CASSLHRPNTEAFF	TGTGCCAGCAGTTTACACAGGCCGAACACTGAAGCTTTCTTT
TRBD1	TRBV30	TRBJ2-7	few	CAWSALDRVGTYEQYF	TGTGCCTGGAGTGCCTTAGACAGGGTGGGAACCTACGAGCAGTACTTC
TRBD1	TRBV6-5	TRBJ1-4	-	CASRTGTVVEKLFF	TGTGCCAGCAGGACCGGGACAGTGGTGGAAAAACTGTTTTTT
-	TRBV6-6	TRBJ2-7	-	CASTRDPTGEQYF	TGTGCCAGCACCCGCGACCCCACGGGGGAGCAGTACTTC
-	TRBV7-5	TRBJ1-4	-	CVRSLANRTGVLATNEKLFF	TGTGTCAGAAGCTTAGCGAATCGGACAGGTGTACTTGCAACTAATGAAAAACTGTTTTTT
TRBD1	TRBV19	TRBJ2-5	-	CASSIPTGGGGETQYF	TGTGCCAGTAGTATTCCGACAGGGGGCGGCGGAGAGACCCAGTACTTC
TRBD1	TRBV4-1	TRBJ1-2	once	CASSPKTRQGTYGYTF	TGCGCCAGCAGCCCAAAGACTCGACAGGGTACCTATGGCTACACCTTC
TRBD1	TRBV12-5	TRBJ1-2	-	CASGLLGGGKADALTGRGYTF	TGTGCTAGTGGTTTGCTCGGGGGGGGCAAGGCGGACGCGTTGACAGGGCGCGGCTACACCTTC
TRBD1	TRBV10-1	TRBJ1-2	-	CASNPDRDDYTF	TGCGCCAGCAACCCGGACAGGGACGACTACACCTTC
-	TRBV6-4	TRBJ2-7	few	CASRLGYRADSSYEQYF	TGTGCCAGCAGATTAGGATACCGAGCGGATAGCTCCTACGAGCAGTACTTC
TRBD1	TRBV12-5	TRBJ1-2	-	CASGSGTGGNYGYTF	TGTGCTAGTGGTTCAGGGACAGGGGGGAACTATGGCTACACCTTC
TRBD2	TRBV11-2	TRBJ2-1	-	CASSLGLAGATPYNEQFF	TGTGCCAGCAGCTTAGGGCTAGCGGGGGCCACACCTTACAATGAGCAGTTCTTC
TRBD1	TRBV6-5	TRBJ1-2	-	CASSYGQGSLDGYTF	TGTGCCAGCAGTTACGGACAGGGATCACTCGATGGCTACACCTTC
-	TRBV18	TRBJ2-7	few	CASSGGYGIEQYF	TGTGCCAGCTCGGGGGGATACGGGATCGAGCAGTACTTC
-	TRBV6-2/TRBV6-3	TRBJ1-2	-	CASSDTGFGYTF	TGTGCCAGCAGTGACACAGGGTTTGGCTACACCTTC
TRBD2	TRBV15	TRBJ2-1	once	CATSRVPGGNYNEQFF	TGTGCCACCAGCAGAGTCCCGGGGGGGAATTACAATGAGCAGTTCTTC
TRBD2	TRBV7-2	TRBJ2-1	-	CASSLGVAGARGEQFF	TGTGCCAGCAGCTTAGGGGTAGCGGGGGCCAGGGGTGAGCAGTTCTTC
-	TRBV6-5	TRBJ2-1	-	CASAEGSSYNEQFF	TGTGCCAGTGCCGAGGGAAGCTCCTACAATGAGCAGTTCTTC
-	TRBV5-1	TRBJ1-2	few	CASSLAQGYTF	TGCGCCAGCAGCTTGGCTCAGGGCTACACCTTC
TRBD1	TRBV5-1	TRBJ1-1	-	CASSLVGTVNTEAFF	TGCGCCAGCAGCTTGGTGGGGACAGTGAACACTGAAGCTTTCTTT
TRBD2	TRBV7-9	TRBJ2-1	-	CASSLGLAGGSHYNEQFF	TGTGCCAGCAGCTTAGGACTAGCGGGGGGCTCGCACTACAATGAGCAGTTCTTC
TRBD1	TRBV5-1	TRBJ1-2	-	CASSPGQGIGGYTF	TGCGCCAGCTCTCCGGGACAGGGTATTGGTGGCTACACCTTC
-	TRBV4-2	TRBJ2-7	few	CASSQDWGGLEQYF	TGTGCCAGCAGCCAAGATTGGGGGGGCCTGGAGCAGTACTTC